This TCR beta chain was sequenced for a study of identical twins. Concerning this clonotype itself: This may be a read error, as it is one base from a much larger clone.

One entry per CDR3 protein, called by TCRdb with MiXCR from the 5' RACE reads. The data contain some 230,000 distinct CDR3 sequences, 6.5% of them singletons. This CDR3 has 15 residues. From germline, CDR1 is LGHDT and CDR2 YNNKEL (reference sequence). The same data also went into a second study, on T cells expressing NK-cell markers.

The sample consisted of CD8+ T cells sorted from blood. The chain has TRBV3-1 and TRBJ2-3; D possibly corresponds to TRBD2 (6 bases). The clonotype comes from a woman under 30 in good health. CDR3 sequence reads: CACSSEGKVADTQYF. In DNA form, the CDR3 reads TGTGCCTGCAGCTCGGAGGGGAAGGTGGCAGATACGCAGTATTTT.